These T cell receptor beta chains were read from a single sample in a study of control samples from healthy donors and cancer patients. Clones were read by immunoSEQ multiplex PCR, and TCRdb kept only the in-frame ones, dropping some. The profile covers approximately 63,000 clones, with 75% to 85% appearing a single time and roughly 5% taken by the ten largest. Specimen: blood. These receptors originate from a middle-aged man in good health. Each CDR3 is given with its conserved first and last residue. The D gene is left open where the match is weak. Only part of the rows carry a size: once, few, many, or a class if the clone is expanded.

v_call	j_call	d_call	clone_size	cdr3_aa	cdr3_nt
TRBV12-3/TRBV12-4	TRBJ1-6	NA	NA	CASSFGEDSPLHF	TGTGCCAGCAGTTTTGGGGAGGACTCACCCCTCCACTTT
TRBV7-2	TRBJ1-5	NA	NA	CASSLRGSQPQHF	TGTGCCAGCAGCTTAAGAGGCAGCCAGCCCCAGCATTTT
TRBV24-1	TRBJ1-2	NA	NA	CATSVSGYGYTF	TGTGCCACCAGTGTCTCGGGCTATGGCTACACCTTC
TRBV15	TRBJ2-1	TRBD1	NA	CATSSQGEVNNEQFF	TGTGCCACCAGCAGCCAGGGGGAAGTGAACAATGAGCAGTTCTTC
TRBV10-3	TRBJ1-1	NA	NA	CAISESRTLNTEAFF	TGTGCCATCAGTGAGTCAAGGACACTGAACACTGAAGCTTTCTTT
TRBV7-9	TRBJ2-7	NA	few	CASSLVRFGASYEQYF	TGTGCCAGCAGCTTAGTGCGCTTTGGGGCTTCCTACGAGCAGTACTTC
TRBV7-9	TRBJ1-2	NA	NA	CASWTANYGYTF	TGTGCCAGTTGGACAGCTAACTATGGCTACACCTTC
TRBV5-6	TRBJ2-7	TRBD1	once	CASTVGPTGGIYEQYF	TGTGCCAGCACCGTGGGGCCGACAGGGGGCATCTACGAGCAGTACTTC
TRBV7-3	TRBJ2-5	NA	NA	CASSLSGGSQETQYF	TGTGCCAGCAGCCTATCTGGGGGCTCCCAAGAGACCCAGTACTTC
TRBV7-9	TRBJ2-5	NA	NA	CASSPRQLYQETQYF	TGTGCCAGCAGCCCCCGACAGCTTTACCAAGAGACCCAGTACTTC
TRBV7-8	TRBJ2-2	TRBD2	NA	CASSSTAGGRVWELFF	TGTGCCAGCAGCTCCACGGCAGGCGGGAGGGTCTGGGAGCTGTTTTTT
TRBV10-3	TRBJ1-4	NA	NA	CAITEKVGGGYEKLFF	TGTGCCATCACCGAGAAGGTGGGCGGTGGGTATGAAAAACTGTTTTTT
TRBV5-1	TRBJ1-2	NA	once	CASSLGQGDGYYGYTF	TGCGCCAGCAGCTTGGGGCAGGGTGACGGCTACTATGGCTACACCTTC
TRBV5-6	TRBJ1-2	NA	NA	CASSSSYTAVNTF	TGTGCCAGCAGCTCCAGTTACACCGCCGTAAACACCTTC
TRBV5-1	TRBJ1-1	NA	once	CASSLDSGFGAFF	TGCGCCAGCAGCTTGGATTCCGGGTTTGGCGCTTTCTTT
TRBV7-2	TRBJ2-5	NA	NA	CASSLRAEGWETQYF	TGTGCCAGCAGCTTAAGGGCAGAAGGGTGGGAGACCCAGTACTTC
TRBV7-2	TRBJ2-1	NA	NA	CASSSRAVLGYNEQFF	TGTGCCAGCAGCTCAAGAGCGGTATTGGGCTACAATGAGCAGTTCTTC
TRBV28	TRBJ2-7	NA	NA	CASSDYKGSYEQYF	TGTGCCAGCAGTGACTACAAGGGCTCCTACGAGCAGTACTTC
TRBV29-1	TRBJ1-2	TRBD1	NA	CSVEKGQGTGYTF	TGCAGCGTTGAGAAGGGACAGGGGACTGGCTACACCTTC
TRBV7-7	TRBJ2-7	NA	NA	CASSPKSGEGEQYF	TGTGCTAGCAGCCCAAAATCGGGGGAAGGCGAGCAGTACTTC